This T cell receptor beta chain was obtained from a study of regulatory T cells in long-lasting Graves disease. Assembly of TCR beta libraries relied on iRepertoire HTBI primers together with Arm-PCR of CDR3 regions. TCRdb re-called the multiplex PCR reads through MiXCR, storing one row per CDR3 protein. The data show 550,000 to 600,000 distinct CDR3 sequences, about 16% seen once. This CDR3 region has 13 residues. Germline lookup yields CDR1 SGDLS and CDR2 YYNGEE. Trimming shortened V by 3 bases and J by 5 bases, and 11 bases separated the two germline ends. As to time point: newly diagnosed GD, antithyroid drugs for less than 3 months. Extracted RNA from PBMCs served as the source of the TCR library. Another study also made use of these data, one on T cells in Graves' hyperthyroidism and ophthalmopathy. As reported in that work: Exclusion criteria comprised uncontrolled infection, other autoimmune disease, pregnancy or lactation. Blood also contained most expanded thyroid clonotypes above 0.001.

Sequencing was performed on peripheral blood mononuclear cells (PBMCs), taken at new diagnosis, from a patient treated with antithyroid drugs. The TCR was taken from a man aged 18 to 29 with Graves disease. The chain recombines TRBV9 with TRBJ2-5; the D gene is possibly TRBD1 (5 bases). This chain's CDR3 is CASSADTPETQYF. CDR3 coding DNA: TGTGCCAGCAGCGCGGACACCCCGGAGACCCAGTACTTC.